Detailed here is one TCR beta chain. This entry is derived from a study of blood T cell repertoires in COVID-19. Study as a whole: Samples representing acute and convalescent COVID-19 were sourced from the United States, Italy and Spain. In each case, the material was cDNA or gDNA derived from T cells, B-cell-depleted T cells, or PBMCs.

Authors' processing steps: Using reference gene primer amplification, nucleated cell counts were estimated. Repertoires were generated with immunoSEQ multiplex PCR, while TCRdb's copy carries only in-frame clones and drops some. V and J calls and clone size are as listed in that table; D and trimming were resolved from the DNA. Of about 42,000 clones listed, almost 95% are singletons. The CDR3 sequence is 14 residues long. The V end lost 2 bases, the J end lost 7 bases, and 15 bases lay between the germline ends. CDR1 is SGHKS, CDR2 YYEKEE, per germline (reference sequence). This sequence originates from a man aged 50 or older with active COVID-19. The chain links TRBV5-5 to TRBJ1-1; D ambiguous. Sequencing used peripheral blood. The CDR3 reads CASSLGVIFGEAFF. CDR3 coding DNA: TGTGCCAGCAGCTTAGGAGTAATTTTCGGTGAAGCTTTCTTT.